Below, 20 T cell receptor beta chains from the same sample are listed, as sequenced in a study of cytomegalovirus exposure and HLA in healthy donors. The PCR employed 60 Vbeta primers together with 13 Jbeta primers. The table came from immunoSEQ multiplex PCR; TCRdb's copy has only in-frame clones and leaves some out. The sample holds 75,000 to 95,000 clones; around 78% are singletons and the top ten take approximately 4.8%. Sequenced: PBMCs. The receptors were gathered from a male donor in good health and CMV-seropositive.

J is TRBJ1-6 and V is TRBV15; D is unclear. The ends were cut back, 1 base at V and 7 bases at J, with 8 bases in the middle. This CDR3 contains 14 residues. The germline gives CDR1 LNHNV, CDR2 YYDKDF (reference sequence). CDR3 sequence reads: CATSRGGSNSPLHF. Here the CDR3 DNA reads TGTGCCACCAGCAGAGGAGGTTCAAATTCACCCCTCCACTTT.

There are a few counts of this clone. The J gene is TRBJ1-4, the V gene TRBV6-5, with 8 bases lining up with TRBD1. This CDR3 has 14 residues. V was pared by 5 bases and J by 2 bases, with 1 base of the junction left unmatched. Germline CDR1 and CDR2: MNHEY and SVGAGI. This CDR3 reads CASSRQGTNEKLFF. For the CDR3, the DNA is TGTGCCAGCAGTCGACAGGGGACTAATGAAAAACTGTTTTTT.

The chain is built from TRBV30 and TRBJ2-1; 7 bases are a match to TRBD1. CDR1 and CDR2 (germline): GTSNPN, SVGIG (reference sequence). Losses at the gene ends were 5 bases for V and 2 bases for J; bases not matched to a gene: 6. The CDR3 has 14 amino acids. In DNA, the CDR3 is TGTGCCTGGGTACAGGGGAGAGCCTACAATGAGCAGTTCTTC. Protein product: CAWVQGRAYNEQFF.

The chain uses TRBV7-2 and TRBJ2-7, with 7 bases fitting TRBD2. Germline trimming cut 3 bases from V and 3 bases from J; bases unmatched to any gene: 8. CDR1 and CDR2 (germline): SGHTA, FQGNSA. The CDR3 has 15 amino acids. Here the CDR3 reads CASSLYRGVGYEQYF. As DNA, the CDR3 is TGTGCCAGCAGCTTGTATCGGGGGGTTGGCTACGAGCAGTACTTC.

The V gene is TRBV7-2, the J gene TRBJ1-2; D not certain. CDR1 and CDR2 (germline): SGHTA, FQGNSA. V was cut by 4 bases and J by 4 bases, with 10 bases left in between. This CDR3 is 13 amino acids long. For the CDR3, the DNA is TGTGCCAGCAGCTCGGCCCGGGTCTATGGCTACACCTTC. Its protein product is CASSSARVYGYTF. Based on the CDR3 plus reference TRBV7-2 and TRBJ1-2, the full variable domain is GAGVSQSPSNKVTEKGKDVELRCDPISGHTALYWYRQSLGQGLEFLIYFQGNSAPDKSGLPSDRFSAERTGGSVSTLTIQRTQQEDSAVYLCASSSARVYGYTFGSGTRLTVV.

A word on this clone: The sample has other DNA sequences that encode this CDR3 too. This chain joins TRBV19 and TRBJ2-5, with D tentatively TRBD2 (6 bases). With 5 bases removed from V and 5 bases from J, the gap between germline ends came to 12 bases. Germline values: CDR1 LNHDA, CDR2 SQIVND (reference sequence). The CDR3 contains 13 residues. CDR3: CASSLGLQETQYF. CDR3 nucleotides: TGTGCCAGTAGTCTGGGACTCCAGGAGACCCAGTACTTC.

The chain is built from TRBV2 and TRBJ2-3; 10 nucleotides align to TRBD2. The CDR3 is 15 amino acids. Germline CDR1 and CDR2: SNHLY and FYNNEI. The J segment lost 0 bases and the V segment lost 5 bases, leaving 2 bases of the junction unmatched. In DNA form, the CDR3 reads TGTGCCAGCAGTAAGACTAGCGGGAGCACAGATACGCAGTATTTT. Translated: CASSKTSGSTDTQYF.

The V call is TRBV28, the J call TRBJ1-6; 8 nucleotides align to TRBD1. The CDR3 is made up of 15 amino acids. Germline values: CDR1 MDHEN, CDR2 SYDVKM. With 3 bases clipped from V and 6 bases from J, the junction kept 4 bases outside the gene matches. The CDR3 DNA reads TGTGCCAGCAGTTTCAGAGGACAGGGTAATTCACCCCTCCACTTT. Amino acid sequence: CASSFRGQGNSPLHF.

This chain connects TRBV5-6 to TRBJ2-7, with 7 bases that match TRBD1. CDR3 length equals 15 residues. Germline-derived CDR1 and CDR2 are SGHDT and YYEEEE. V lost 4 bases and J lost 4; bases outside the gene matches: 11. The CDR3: CASSPTGAPVYEQYF. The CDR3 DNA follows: TGTGCCAGCAGCCCTACAGGGGCCCCAGTTTACGAGCAGTACTTC.

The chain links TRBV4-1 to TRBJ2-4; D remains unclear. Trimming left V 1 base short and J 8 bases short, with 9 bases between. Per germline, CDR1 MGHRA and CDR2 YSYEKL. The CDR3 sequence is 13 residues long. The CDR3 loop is CASSQVEYDIQYF. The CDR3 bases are TGCGCCAGCAGCCAAGTCGAGTATGACATTCAGTACTTC.

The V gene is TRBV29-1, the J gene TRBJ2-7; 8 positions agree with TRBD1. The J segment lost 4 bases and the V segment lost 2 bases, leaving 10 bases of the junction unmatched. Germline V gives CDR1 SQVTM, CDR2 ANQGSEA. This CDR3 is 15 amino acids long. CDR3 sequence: CSVEMSSQGAYEQYF. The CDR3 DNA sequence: TGCAGCGTTGAAATGTCGTCCCAGGGGGCTTACGAGCAGTACTTC.

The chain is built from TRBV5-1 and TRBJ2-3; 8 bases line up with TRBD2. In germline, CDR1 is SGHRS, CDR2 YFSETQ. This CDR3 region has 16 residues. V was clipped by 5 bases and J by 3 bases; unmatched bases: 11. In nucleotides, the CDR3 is TGCGCCAGCAGAGCGGGGGTGTCCGGGTTAACAGATACGCAGTATTTT. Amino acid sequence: CASRAGVSGLTDTQYF.

The CDR3, as DNA: TGTGCCAGCAGTTCCCCCGGACAGAGAGCCTCCTACGAGCAGTACTTC. This gives the protein CASSSPGQRASYEQYF. The rearrangement uses TRBV28 and TRBJ2-7, with TRBD1 as a possible D gene (6 bases). The CDR3 consists of 16 residues. Between the trimmed V and J ends, which lost 4 bases and 0 bases, there was a span of 16 bases. Germline assignment: CDR1 MDHEN and CDR2 SYDVKM. The full variable domain, with the rest looked up from reference TRBV28 and TRBJ2-7, is DVKVTQSSRYLVKRTGEKVFLECVQDMDHENMFWYRQDPGLGLRLIYFSYDVKMKEKGDIPEGYSVSREKKERFSLILESASTNQTSMYLCASSSPGQRASYEQYFGPGTRLTVT.

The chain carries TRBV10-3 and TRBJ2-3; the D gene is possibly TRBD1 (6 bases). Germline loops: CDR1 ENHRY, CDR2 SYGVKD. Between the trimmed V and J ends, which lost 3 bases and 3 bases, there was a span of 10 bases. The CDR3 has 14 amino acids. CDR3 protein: CAISDGDRTDTQYF. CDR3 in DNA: TGTGCCATCAGTGACGGAGACAGGACAGATACGCAGTATTTT.

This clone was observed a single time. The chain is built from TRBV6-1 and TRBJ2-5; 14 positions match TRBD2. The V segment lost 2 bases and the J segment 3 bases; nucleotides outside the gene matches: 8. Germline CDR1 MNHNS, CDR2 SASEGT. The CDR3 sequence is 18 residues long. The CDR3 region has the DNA TGTGCCAGCAGTGAACGACTAGCGGGGGGGCCGGGGGAAGAGACCCAGTACTTC. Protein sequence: CASSERLAGGPGEETQYF.

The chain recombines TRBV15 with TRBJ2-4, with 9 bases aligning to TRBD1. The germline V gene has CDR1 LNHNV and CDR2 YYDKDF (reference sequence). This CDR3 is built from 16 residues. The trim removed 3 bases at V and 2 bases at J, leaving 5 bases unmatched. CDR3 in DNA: TGTGCCACCAGCAGGGGACAGGGAGGAACCAAAAACATTCAGTACTTC. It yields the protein CATSRGQGGTKNIQYF.

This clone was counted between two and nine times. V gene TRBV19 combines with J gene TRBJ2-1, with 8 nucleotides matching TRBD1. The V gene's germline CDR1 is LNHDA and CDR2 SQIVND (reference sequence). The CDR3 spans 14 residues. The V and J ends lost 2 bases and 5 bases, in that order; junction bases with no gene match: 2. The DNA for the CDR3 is TGTGCCAGTAGTATAACGGACAGGGACAATGAGCAGTTCTTC. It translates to CASSITDRDNEQFF. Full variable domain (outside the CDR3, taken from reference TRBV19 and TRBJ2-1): DGGITQSPKYLFRKEGQNVTLSCEQNLNHDAMYWYRQDPGQGLRLIYYSQIVNDFQKGDIAEGYSVSREKKESFPLTVTSAQKNPTAFYLCASSITDRDNEQFFGPGTRLTVL.

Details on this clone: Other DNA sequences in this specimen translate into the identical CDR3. In nucleotides, the CDR3 is TGCGCCAGCAGCCCGGGACTAGCGGGAGGAACAGATACGCAGTATTTT. This encodes CASSPGLAGGTDTQYF. V and J are TRBV5-1 and TRBJ2-3; 15 bases are shared with TRBD2. The CDR3 length is 16 residues. Germline CDR1 reads SGHRS; CDR2 reads YFSETQ. With 4 bases clipped from V and 3 bases from J, the junction kept 3 bases outside the gene matches.

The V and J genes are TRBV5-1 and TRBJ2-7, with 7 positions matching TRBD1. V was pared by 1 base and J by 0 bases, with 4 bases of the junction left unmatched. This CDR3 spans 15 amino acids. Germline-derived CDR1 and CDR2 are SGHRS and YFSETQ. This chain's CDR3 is CASSLQQGSSYEQYF. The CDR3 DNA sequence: TGCGCCAGCAGCTTGCAACAGGGGAGCTCCTACGAGCAGTACTTC.

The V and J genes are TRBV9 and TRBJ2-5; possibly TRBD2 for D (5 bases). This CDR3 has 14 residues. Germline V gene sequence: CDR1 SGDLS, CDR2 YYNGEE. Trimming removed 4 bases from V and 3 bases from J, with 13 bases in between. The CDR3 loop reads CASSTGVLEETQYF. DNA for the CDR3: TGTGCCAGCAGCACCGGGGTGCTGGAAGAGACCCAGTACTTC.